Presented here are 22 T cell receptor beta chains from one specimen sequenced in a study of CD4 T cells in relation to SARS-CoV-2 and coronaviruses. TCRdb's table, derived via immunoSEQ multiplex PCR, lists solely in-frame clones and lacks some. The sample includes tens of thousands of clones, 60% to 75% of them seen just once. Unexposed donor CD4+ T cells date from about 2010-2019, before the COVID-19 pandemic. CD4+ T cells were isolated from the cells after around eleven days of culture. Antigen specificity for these receptors is unknown. The sequenced material came from CD4+ T cells from PBMCs, cultured in vitro. These receptors originate from a human donor in good health.

The chain is built from TRBV7-2 and TRBJ1-5; D not certain. Trimming left V 3 bases short and J 3 bases short, with 12 bases between. Germline assignment: CDR1 SGHTA and CDR2 FQGNSA. CDR3 length: 15 amino acids. CDR3 residues: CASSFEATTNQPQHF. CDR3 in DNA: TGTGCCAGCAGCTTTGAAGCAACGACCAATCAGCCCCAGCATTTT.

The chain carries TRBV11-2 and TRBJ1-1; TRBD1 agrees at 10 bases. CDR1 and CDR2 (germline): SGHAT, FQNNGV. This CDR3 spans 16 amino acids. V shed 6 bases, J shed 1 base, and the junction held 8 bases outside the gene matches. The CDR3 DNA is TGTGCCAGCAGGTGGGGGACAGGGGTGGGGAACACTGAAGCTTTCTTT. Translation gives CASRWGTGVGNTEAFF.

The chain recombines TRBV6-5 with TRBJ1-1, with TRBD1 matching 7 bases. Germline CDR1 MNHEY, CDR2 SVGAGI. The CDR3 covers 14 residues. Trimming cost V 0 bases and J 6 bases; bases outside gene matches: 4. The CDR3 loop is CASSYSRQGPEAFF. CDR3 nucleotide sequence: TGTGCCAGCAGTTACTCGAGACAGGGCCCTGAAGCTTTCTTT.

This clone appeared a single time. The V call is TRBV7-2, the J call TRBJ1-1; D is ambiguous. Deletions cut 0 bases from V and 1 base from J, with 6 bases between. Germline CDR1 reads SGHTA; CDR2 reads FQGNSA. This CDR3 comprises 14 residues. The chain's CDR3 is CASSLAKGNTEAFF. The CDR3 coding sequence is TGTGCCAGCAGCTTAGCCAAAGGGAACACTGAAGCTTTCTTT.

The chain recombines TRBV5-1 with TRBJ2-3, with a weak D call TRBD2 (7 bases). The CDR3 is 14 amino acids. Trimming cost V 4 bases and J 4 bases, with 13 bases left between them. Per germline, CDR1 SGHRS and CDR2 YFSETQ. The CDR3 region is CASSELGGADTQYF. The DNA of the CDR3 is TGCGCCAGCAGCGAACTAGGGGGGGCAGATACGCAGTATTTT. Based on the CDR3 plus reference TRBV5-1 and TRBJ2-3, the full variable domain is KAGVTQTPRYLIKTRGQQVTLSCSPISGHRSVSWYQQTPGQGLQFLFEYFSETQRNKGNFPGRFSGRQFSNSRSEMNVSTLELGDSALYLCASSELGGADTQYFGPGTRLTVL.

The chain recombines TRBV4-3 with TRBJ2-1; the match to TRBD2 covers 8 bases. This CDR3 comprises 17 residues. V trimming: 3 bases; J trimming: 6 bases; junction bases outside the gene matches: 13. The V gene's germline CDR1 is LGHNA and CDR2 YSLEER. CDR3 sequence reads: CASSHLPAAGGGNEQFF. The CDR3 DNA follows: TGCGCCAGCAGCCACCTACCAGCGGCGGGGGGAGGCAATGAGCAGTTCTTC.

V gene TRBV3-1 (or the pseudogene TRBV3-2) combines with J gene TRBJ2-7; TRBD2 aligns across 11 bases. Germline V CDR1 and CDR2: LGHDT, YNNKEL (reference sequence). The J segment lost 6 bases and the V segment lost 1 base, leaving 14 bases of the junction unmatched. This CDR3 is built from 18 residues. The CDR3 DNA reads as TGTGCCAGCAGCCAAGGTTGGGCCTTTAGCGGGAGGGCCTCCGAGCAGTACTTC. Its translation is CASSQGWAFSGRASEQYF.

The V gene is TRBV6-5, the J gene TRBJ2-5; TRBD1 matches at 7 bases. Germline-derived CDR1 and CDR2 are MNHEY and SVGAGI. Trimming removed 8 bases from V and 5 bases from J; junction bases left unmatched: 8. This CDR3 is 13 amino acids long. CDR3: CASVRGSGETQYF. The DNA of the CDR3 is TGTGCCAGCGTCAGGGGGTCGGGGGAGACCCAGTACTTC.

The V gene is TRBV6-5, the J gene TRBJ2-1; maybe TRBD1 (5 bases). Trimming stripped 6 bases from V and 1 base from J, with 10 bases between. In germline, CDR1 is MNHEY, CDR2 SVGAGI. The CDR3 extends over 14 amino acids. Here the CDR3 DNA reads TGTGCCAGCAGCAACAGGCGGTCCTACAATGAGCAGTTCTTC. This encodes CASSNRRSYNEQFF.

This rearrangement joins TRBV5-4 to TRBJ2-3, with 12 bases lining up with TRBD2. The trim removed 7 bases at V and 5 bases at J, leaving 5 bases unmatched. Germline V gene data show CDR1 as SGHNT and CDR2 as YYREEE (reference sequence). The CDR3 totals 14 residues. The chain's CDR3 is CASGKLAGGDTQYF. The CDR3 DNA follows: TGTGCCAGCGGGAAACTAGCGGGGGGAGATACGCAGTATTTT.

This chain joins TRBV6-2 or TRBV6-3 and TRBJ2-2; 9 nucleotides agree with TRBD2. Per germline, CDR1 MNHEY and CDR2 SVGEGT. The V gene end was trimmed by 6 bases and the J gene end by 5 bases; junction bases not matched to a gene: 7. This CDR3 region has 15 residues. CDR3 in DNA: TGTGCCAGCAGCTTAGCGGGGGATTTTACCGGGGAGCTGTTTTTT. Protein sequence: CASSLAGDFTGELFF.

V gene TRBV19 combines with J gene TRBJ1-3; D remains unclear. The length of the CDR3 is 15 residues. The germline V gene has CDR1 LNHDA and CDR2 SQIVND (reference sequence). The V and J ends lost 7 bases and 0 bases respectively, with 13 bases between them. The CDR3 here is CASISAAYSGNTIYF. CDR3 sequence (DNA): TGTGCCAGTATCTCGGCGGCGTACTCTGGAAACACCATATATTTT. Drawing the rest from reference TRBV19 and TRBJ1-3, the complete variable domain is DGGITQSPKYLFRKEGQNVTLSCEQNLNHDAMYWYRQDPGQGLRLIYYSQIVNDFQKGDIAEGYSVSREKKESFPLTVTSAQKNPTAFYLCASISAAYSGNTIYFGEGSWLTVV.

The rearrangement joins TRBV2 to TRBJ1-6; D ambiguous. Germline CDR1 is SNHLY and CDR2 is FYNNEI. This CDR3 is built from 12 residues. Trimming shortened V by 5 bases and J by 9 bases, and 8 bases separated the two germline ends. The CDR3 sequence is CASSFWASPLHF. The CDR3, as DNA: TGTGCCAGCAGTTTTTGGGCTTCACCCCTCCACTTT.

The chain uses TRBV18 and TRBJ1-5; D may be TRBD1 (5 bases). The CDR3 is 13 residues long. CDR1 and CDR2 from the germline V gene are KGHSH and LQKENI. Trimming pared 4 bases from V and 2 bases from J, leaving 6 bases between. The CDR3 spells CASSRDGNQPQHF. The CDR3 DNA reads TGTGCCAGCTCACGGGACGGCAATCAGCCCCAGCATTTT.

This clone was seen once. V and J are TRBV5-1 and TRBJ1-5, with D possibly matching TRBD1 (6 bases). This CDR3 is 14 amino acids long. CDR1 SGHRS and CDR2 YFSETQ come from the germline V gene. Between the trimmed V and J ends, which lost 0 bases and 3 bases, there was a span of 7 bases. This CDR3 is CASSLGGPNQPQHF. For the CDR3, the DNA is TGCGCCAGCAGCTTGGGGGGGCCCAATCAGCCCCAGCATTTT.

This rearrangement joins TRBV5-8 to TRBJ1-3; 7 nucleotides align to TRBD1. The CDR3 sequence is 15 residues long. V dropped 0 bases and J dropped 4; count of bases not matched to a gene: 4. CDR1 is SGHTS, CDR2 YDEGEE, per germline. The CDR3, as DNA: TGTGCCAGCAGCTTGGGCGACAGGGTAGGAAACACCATATATTTT. The encoded protein is CASSLGDRVGNTIYF.

This chain links TRBV5-1 with TRBJ1-6; D may be TRBD1 (5 bases). The CDR3 has 15 amino acids. The germline CDR1 and CDR2 sequences are SGHRS and YFSETQ. Trimming removed 4 bases from V and 7 bases from J, with 15 bases in between. CDR3 in amino acids: CASSEGHGRNSPLHF. For the CDR3, the DNA is TGCGCCAGCAGCGAAGGACATGGAAGAAATTCACCCCTCCACTTT. The whole variable domain, filled in from reference TRBV5-1 and TRBJ1-6, reads KAGVTQTPRYLIKTRGQQVTLSCSPISGHRSVSWYQQTPGQGLQFLFEYFSETQRNKGNFPGRFSGRQFSNSRSEMNVSTLELGDSALYLCASSEGHGRNSPLHFGNGTRLTVT.

This rearrangement joins TRBV10-3 to TRBJ1-3; no definite D call. The CDR3 covers 14 residues. Germline loops: CDR1 ENHRY, CDR2 SYGVKD. The V end lost 4 bases, the J end lost 0 bases, and 7 bases lay between the germline ends. CDR3 sequence (DNA): TGTGCCATCAGTGGTATCATCTCTGGAAACACCATATATTTT. Amino acids: CAISGIISGNTIYF.

The chain has TRBV6-5 and TRBJ2-3; possibly TRBD1 for D (7 bases). The V gene's germline CDR1 is MNHEY and CDR2 SVGAGI. CDR3 length equals 12 residues. Trimming removed 9 bases from V and 8 bases from J, with 15 bases in between. The CDR3 here is CASQRAGGTQYF. The CDR3 bases are TGTGCCAGTCAGCGGGCAGGGGGTACGCAGTATTTT.

A few counts support this clone. The chain uses TRBV11-3 and TRBJ2-7; D gene uncertain. This CDR3 has 15 amino acids. Deletions cut 5 bases from V and 5 bases from J, with 19 bases between. The germline V gene encodes CDR1 SGHNT and CDR2 YENEEA. CDR3 coding DNA: TGTGCCAGCAGCAAAAATGGGTTGTCGGTCGACGAGCAGTACTTC. The encoded protein is CASSKNGLSVDEQYF.

The gene calls are TRBV19 and TRBJ1-2, with 9 bases matching TRBD1. With V trimmed by 0 bases and J by 8 bases, 7 bases remained unmatched. The CDR3 covers 15 residues. Germline-derived CDR1 and CDR2 are LNHDA and SQIVND (reference sequence). The CDR3 protein is CASSIDPQGASGYTF. The CDR3 DNA follows: TGTGCCAGTAGTATAGATCCACAGGGGGCGAGCGGCTACACCTTC.

The CDR3 spells CASSSDYPQTQYF. The DNA of the CDR3 is TGCGCCAGCAGTTCGGACTACCCCCAAACGCAGTATTTT. The V call is TRBV10-2, the J call TRBJ2-3; tentative D call: TRBD2 (6 bases). Trimming left V 5 bases short and J 9 bases short, with 15 bases between. CDR1 and CDR2 (germline): WSHSY, SAAADI. The CDR3 is made up of 13 amino acids.